This T cell receptor beta chain was recorded in a study of cytomegalovirus exposure and HLA in healthy donors. Details on this clone: Its antigen remains unknown.

Notes on the study in general: There were several of the most significant clusters that appeared linked to common viral pathogens in a later analysis.

The PCR had 60 Vbeta and 13 Jbeta primers. Libraries were prepared by immunoSEQ multiplex PCR; TCRdb keeps only in-frame clonotypes and omits some of them. The sample contains about 100,000 clones, roughly 80% of which appear only once. The CDR3 consists of 11 residues. V was trimmed by 2 bases and J by 5 bases, leaving 6 bases between them. The germline V gene encodes CDR1 DFQATT and CDR2 SNEGSKA (reference sequence). The origin of this receptor is a man aged 30 to 45 in good health and CMV-seropositive. Sequencing input: PBMCs. The chain recombines TRBV20-1 with TRBJ1-2; the D gene is possibly TRBD1 (5 bases). This chain's CDR3 is CSARQGYGYTF. The CDR3 DNA reads as TGCAGTGCTAGACAGGGTTATGGCTACACCTTC.